In this sample, the clone carrying this TCR beta chain turned up many times. Amplification of TCR beta CDR3 regions used RNA as the template. A first-round RT-PCR of the TCR CDR3 used the HTBI primer set. MiXCR was run by TCRdb on the multiplex PCR reads, yielding one entry per CDR3 protein. Among about 590,000 distinct CDR3 sequences listed, 14% were seen once. The entry originates in a study of T cells in Graves' hyperthyroidism and ophthalmopathy. The V gene end was trimmed by 11 bases and the J gene end by 7 bases; junction bases not matched to a gene: 12. This CDR3 comprises 15 residues. Looked up from germline, CDR1 is SEHNR and CDR2 is FQNEAQ (reference sequence).

The sequence was collected from a woman aged 18 to 35 with Graves' ophthalmopathy. The chain has TRBV7-9 and TRBJ2-1; 12 bases match TRBD2. Sequenced: blood. CDR3 nucleotide sequence: TGTGCCGGATCCGGACTAGCGGGAATTGTTAATGAGCAGTTCTTC. Protein: CAGSGLAGIVNEQFF.